The 8 T cell receptor beta chains below all came from one sample that was sequenced in a study of cytomegalovirus exposure and HLA in healthy donors. The primer mix had 60 Vbeta and 13 Jbeta primers. The protocol was immunoSEQ multiplex PCR, while the TCRdb copy is restricted to in-frame clones and leaves out a portion. This table holds 210,000 or so clones, under 85% found once. Specimen: PBMCs. The source is a woman aged 45-59 years in good health and CMV-seropositive.

This clone has a single count. J is TRBJ2-1 and V is TRBV7-3; a possible D gene is TRBD1 (5 bases). V was trimmed by 0 bases and J by 5 bases, leaving 8 bases between them. The CDR3 extends over 14 amino acids. The germline gives CDR1 SGHTA, CDR2 FQGTGA. The CDR3 nucleotides read TGTGCCAGCAGCTTAACCCGACAGAACAATGAGCAGTTCTTC. It is translated as CASSLTRQNNEQFF.

This chain uses TRBV21-1 with TRBJ2-7; TRBD1 reflects the table's D call only, with no check against the DNA. TRBV21-1 is a pseudogene segment. This CDR3 spans 17 amino acids. DNA for the CDR3: TGTGCCAGCAGCAAAGAAGGGCGGACAGGAGTGAGCTACGAGCAGTACTTC. Translation gives CASSKEGRTGVSYEQYF.

The V gene is TRBV18, the J gene TRBJ1-1; D not resolved. This CDR3 is 14 amino acids long. V lost 3 bases to trimming and J lost 2 bases, with 10 bases between them. From germline, CDR1 is KGHSH and CDR2 LQKENI. Written as DNA, the CDR3 is TGTGCCAGCTCACCTCGGCAGGAAAACACTGAAGCTTTCTTT. This sequence encodes CASSPRQENTEAFF.

This chain links TRBV25-1 with TRBJ1-4; D might be TRBD1 (5 bases). Germline loops: CDR1 MGHDK, CDR2 SYGVNS. CDR3 length: 16 residues. The ends were cut back, 3 bases at V and 7 bases at J, with 18 bases in the middle. As DNA, the CDR3 is TGTGCCAGCAGTGAGTCGCCGAGGGGACTCCCTGAAAAACTGTTTTTT. Translated, it gives CASSESPRGLPEKLFF. The whole variable domain, remainder taken from reference TRBV25-1 and TRBJ1-4, is EADIYQTPRYLVIGTGKKITLECSQTMGHDKMYWYQQDPGMELHLIHYSYGVNSTEKGDLSSESTVSRIRTEHFPLTLESARPSHTSQYLCASSESPRGLPEKLFFGSGTQLSVL.

The CDR3 spells CASSPGPSGLFYGYTF. CDR3 nucleotide sequence: TGCGCCAGCAGCCCCGGACCGAGCGGGCTATTCTATGGCTACACCTTC. V usage is TRBV4-1 and J usage is TRBJ1-2; D gene unclear. V gave up 4 bases and J gave up 4 bases, with 19 bases separating them. This CDR3 region has 16 residues. In germline, CDR1 is MGHRA, CDR2 YSYEKL.

This rearrangement joins TRBV5-1 to TRBJ2-1; TRBD2 is a possible D gene (6 bases). This CDR3 comprises 15 residues. V was trimmed by 0 bases and J by 2 bases, leaving 9 bases between them. Germline CDR1 SGHRS, CDR2 YFSETQ. The DNA for the CDR3 is TGCGCCAGCAGCTTGGGACTAGGGGCCTACAATGAGCAGTTCTTC. Amino acid sequence: CASSLGLGAYNEQFF.

This sequence joins TRBV28 and TRBJ2-5, with TRBD2 matching over 8 bases. The CDR3 sequence is 16 residues long. Germline V CDR1 and CDR2: MDHEN, SYDVKM. V shed 7 bases and J 2 bases; nucleotides not matched to a gene: 12. Written as DNA, the CDR3 is TGTGCCAGCACCATTGAGGTTACGGGGGGGCAAGAGACCCAGTACTTC. It is translated as CASTIEVTGGQETQYF.

This clone appeared many times. The chain carries TRBV6-4 and TRBJ1-1; TRBD1 agrees at 7 bases. The junction had 7 bases not matched to a gene; V was cut back by 7 bases and J by 5 bases. This CDR3 is built from 13 residues. Germline CDR1 reads MRHNA; CDR2 reads SNTAGT. The chain's CDR3 is CASNLQGSTEAFF. The DNA of the CDR3 is TGTGCCAGCAATCTACAGGGGAGTACTGAAGCTTTCTTT.